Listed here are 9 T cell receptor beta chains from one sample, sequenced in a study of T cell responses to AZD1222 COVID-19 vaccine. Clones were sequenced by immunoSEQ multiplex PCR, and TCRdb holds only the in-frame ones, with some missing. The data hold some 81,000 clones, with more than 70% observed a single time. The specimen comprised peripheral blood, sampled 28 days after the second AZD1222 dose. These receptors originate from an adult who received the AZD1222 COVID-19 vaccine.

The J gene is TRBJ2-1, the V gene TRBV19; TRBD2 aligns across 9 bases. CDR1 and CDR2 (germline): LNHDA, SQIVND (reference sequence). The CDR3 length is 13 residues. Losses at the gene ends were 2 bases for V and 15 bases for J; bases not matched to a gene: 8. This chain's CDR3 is CASSISSGVGRFF. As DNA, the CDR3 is TGTGCCAGTAGTATATCTAGCGGGGTTGGAAGGTTCTTC.

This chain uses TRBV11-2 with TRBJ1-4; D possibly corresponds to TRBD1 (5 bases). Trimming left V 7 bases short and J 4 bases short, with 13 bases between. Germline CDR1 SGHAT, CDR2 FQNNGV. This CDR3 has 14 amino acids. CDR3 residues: CASTRDGLNEKLFF. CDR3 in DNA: TGTGCCAGCACCAGGGACGGACTTAATGAAAAACTGTTTTTT.

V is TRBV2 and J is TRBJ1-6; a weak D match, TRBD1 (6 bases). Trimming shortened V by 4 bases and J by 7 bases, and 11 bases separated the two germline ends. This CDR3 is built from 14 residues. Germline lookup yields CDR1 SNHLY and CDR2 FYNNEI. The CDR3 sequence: CASSGGQGNSPLHF. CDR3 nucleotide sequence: TGTGCCAGCAGTGGTGGTCAGGGGAATTCACCCCTCCACTTT. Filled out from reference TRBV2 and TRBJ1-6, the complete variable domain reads EPEVTQTPSHQVTQMGQEVILRCVPISNHLYFYWYRQILGQKVEFLVSFYNNEISEKSEIFDDQFSVERPDGSNFTLKIRSTKLEDSAMYFCASSGGQGNSPLHFGNGTRLTVT.

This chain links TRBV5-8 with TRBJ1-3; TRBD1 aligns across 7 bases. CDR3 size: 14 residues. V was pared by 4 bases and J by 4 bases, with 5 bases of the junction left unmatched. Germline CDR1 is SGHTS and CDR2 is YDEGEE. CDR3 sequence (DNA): TGTGCCAGCAGCGTGACAGGGCGAGGAAACACCATATATTTT. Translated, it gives CASSVTGRGNTIYF.

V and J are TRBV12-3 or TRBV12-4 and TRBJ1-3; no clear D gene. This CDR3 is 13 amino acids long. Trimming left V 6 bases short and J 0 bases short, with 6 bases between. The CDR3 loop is CASRQTSGNTIYF. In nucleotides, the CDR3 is TGTGCCAGCAGGCAGACCTCTGGAAACACCATATATTTT.

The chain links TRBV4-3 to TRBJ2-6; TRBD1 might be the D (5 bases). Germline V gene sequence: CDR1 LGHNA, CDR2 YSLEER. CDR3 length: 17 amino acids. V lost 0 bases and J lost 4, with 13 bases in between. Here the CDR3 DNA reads TGCGCCAGCAGCCAAGATCCAGGGTCCCAAGGGGCCAACGTCCTGACTTTC. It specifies CASSQDPGSQGANVLTF.

Written as DNA, the CDR3 is TGTGCCAGCAGATTTAGCGGGGGCGCCTACGAGCAGTACTTC. This translates into CASRFSGGAYEQYF. V and J are TRBV27 and TRBJ2-7; 9 positions agree with TRBD2. The CDR3 sequence is 14 residues long. CDR1 and CDR2 (germline): MNHEY, SMNVEV (reference sequence). V shed 6 bases, J shed 2 bases, and the junction held 5 bases outside the gene matches.

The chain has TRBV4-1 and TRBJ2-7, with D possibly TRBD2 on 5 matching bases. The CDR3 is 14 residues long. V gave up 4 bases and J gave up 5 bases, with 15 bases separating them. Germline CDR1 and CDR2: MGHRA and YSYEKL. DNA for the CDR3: TGCGCCAGCAGCCGAGGGCTAGGAGACGACGAGCAGTACTTC. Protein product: CASSRGLGDDEQYF.

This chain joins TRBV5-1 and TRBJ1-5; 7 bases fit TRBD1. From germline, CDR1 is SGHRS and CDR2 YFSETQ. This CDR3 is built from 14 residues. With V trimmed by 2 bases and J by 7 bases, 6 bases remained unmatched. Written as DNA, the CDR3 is TGCGCCAGCAGCTTCACAGGGGATTCACAGCCCCAGCATTTT. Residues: CASSFTGDSQPQHF.